Shown below are 25 T cell receptor beta chains from a single sample sequenced in a study of blood T cell repertoires in COVID-19. Sequencing was performed with immunoSEQ multiplex PCR; in TCRdb, only in-frame clones are kept and a portion is missing. The sample lists more than 85,000 clones, 70% to 90% seen once, with around 4.3% in the top ten. The sample consisted of peripheral blood. The receptors were sampled from a human donor with COVID-19, enrolled during active disease. The donor label of this sample is uncertain.

The gene calls are TRBV5-5 and TRBJ2-2, with 10 bases that match TRBD1. This CDR3 has 17 residues. With 3 bases clipped from V and 7 bases from J, the junction kept 12 bases outside the gene matches. CDR1 and CDR2 (germline): SGHKS, YYEKEE (reference sequence). CDR3 DNA sequence: TGTGCCAGCAGCTCAATCCCTAGACAGGGGGCAGGCGGGGAGCTGTTTTTT. This codes for CASSSIPRQGAGGELFF.

V and J are TRBV7-9 and TRBJ1-5; TRBD1 is a possible D gene (5 bases). This CDR3 contains 14 residues. Germline CDR1 SEHNR, CDR2 FQNEAQ (reference sequence). The ends were cut back, 0 bases at V and 2 bases at J, with 5 bases in the middle. CDR3 amino acids: CASSLAGGNQPQHF. As DNA, the CDR3 is TGTGCCAGCAGCTTAGCAGGGGGCAATCAGCCCCAGCATTTT.

The chain combines TRBV4-2 with TRBJ1-5; no clear D gene. This CDR3 is built from 15 residues. Germline V gene lookup returns CDR1 LGHNA and CDR2 YNFKEQ. The V end lost 0 bases, the J end lost 0 bases, and 6 bases lay between the germline ends. Here the CDR3 reads CASSQDPYSNQPQHF. The CDR3 DNA sequence: TGTGCCAGCAGCCAAGATCCGTATAGCAATCAGCCCCAGCATTTT.

In its sample, this clone was seen once. The gene calls are TRBV5-1 and TRBJ2-5; 12 bases are a match to TRBD2. Per germline, CDR1 SGHRS and CDR2 YFSETQ. The CDR3 extends over 16 amino acids. The ends lost 0 bases at V and 7 bases at J; junction bases unmatched: 7. The CDR3 DNA sequence: TGCGCCAGCAGCTTGGGACTAGCGGGGGCCGCGGGGACCCAGTACTTC. It specifies CASSLGLAGAAGTQYF.

V is TRBV5-5 and J is TRBJ2-3; 9 nucleotides line up with TRBD1. Germline trimming cut 2 bases from V and 8 bases from J; bases unmatched to any gene: 9. The CDR3 runs to 15 residues. CDR1 is SGHKS, CDR2 YYEKEE, per germline (reference sequence). The CDR3 loop reads CASSLHGTGTRTQYF. CDR3 nucleotide sequence: TGTGCCAGCAGCTTACACGGGACAGGGACCCGTACGCAGTATTTT.

The chain is built from TRBV19 and TRBJ1-5; 8 bases are shared with TRBD1. The CDR3 has 13 amino acids. V trimming: 8 bases; J trimming: 5 bases; junction bases outside the gene matches: 5. CDR1 is LNHDA and CDR2 is SQIVND in the germline V gene (reference sequence). The CDR3: CASRLQGDQPQHF. In DNA, the CDR3 is TGTGCCAGTCGACTACAGGGGGATCAGCCCCAGCATTTT. Drawing the rest from reference TRBV19 and TRBJ1-5, the complete variable domain is DGGITQSPKYLFRKEGQNVTLSCEQNLNHDAMYWYRQDPGQGLRLIYYSQIVNDFQKGDIAEGYSVSREKKESFPLTVTSAQKNPTAFYLCASRLQGDQPQHFGDGTRLSIL.

The J gene is TRBJ1-6, the V gene TRBV3-1 (or the pseudogene TRBV3-2); weak D call: TRBD1 (5 bases). The CDR3 is made up of 15 amino acids. Looked up from germline, CDR1 is LGHDT and CDR2 is YNNKEL (reference sequence). Between the trimmed V and J ends, which lost 1 base and 9 bases, there was a span of 13 bases. As DNA, the CDR3 is TGTGCCAGCAGCCAAGTTCGGGGGAGCTTTTCACCCCTCCACTTT. This translates into CASSQVRGSFSPLHF.

V is TRBV11-3 and J is TRBJ2-1; D is undetermined. This CDR3 comprises 15 residues. Germline V gene lookup returns CDR1 SGHNT and CDR2 YENEEA. Trimming shortened V by 1 base and J by 4 bases, and 11 bases separated the two germline ends. In nucleotides, the CDR3 is TGTGCCAGCAGCTTAGGGGCAATTAGGTACAATGAGCAGTTCTTC. Protein sequence: CASSLGAIRYNEQFF.

The CDR3 DNA sequence: TGCGCCAGCAGTTACACCGGGACAGGGGGCCGGGGCTACACCTTC. Protein product: CASSYTGTGGRGYTF. The chain is built from TRBV4-1 and TRBJ1-2, with 12 positions matching TRBD1. The germline gives CDR1 MGHRA, CDR2 YSYEKL. This CDR3 region has 15 residues. V shed 6 bases and J 8 bases; nucleotides not matched to a gene: 10.

The chain couples TRBV9 to TRBJ2-1; 11 nucleotides line up with TRBD1. CDR1 and CDR2 from the germline V gene are SGDLS and YYNGEE. Trimming at V came to 2 bases and at J to 7 bases, leaving 8 bases not matched to a gene. The CDR3 runs 16 residues. In nucleotides, the CDR3 is TGTGCCAGCAGCGTCGCCGGGACAGGGGGTTGGAATGAGCAGTTCTTC. Translation gives CASSVAGTGGWNEQFF.

This clone was seen a single time. The rearrangement uses TRBV7-9 and TRBJ2-5; D remains unclear. Germline V CDR1 and CDR2: SEHNR, FQNEAQ (reference sequence). The CDR3 length is 11 residues. V was shortened by 5 bases and J by 3 bases, with 4 bases between the two germline ends. DNA of the CDR3: TGTGCCAGCAGCCATGAAGAGACCCAGTACTTC. Its translation is CASSHEETQYF.

V usage is TRBV10-3 and J usage is TRBJ2-7; TRBD1 matches 8 bases. V lost 6 bases and J lost 4; bases outside the gene matches: 5. This CDR3 is 13 amino acids long. CDR1 is ENHRY and CDR2 is SYGVKD in the germline V gene. The CDR3 DNA reads as TGTGCCATCAGCCACGGGACAGGTTACGAGCAGTACTTC. It codes for CAISHGTGYEQYF.

V usage is TRBV6-1 and J usage is TRBJ1-5; D is unclear. V lost 0 bases, J lost 3 bases, and 15 bases lay in between. The CDR3 extends over 17 amino acids. Looked up from germline, CDR1 is MNHNS and CDR2 is SASEGT. The CDR3 bases are TGTGCCAGCAGTGAAGCGCTGGAGAGTATATACAATCAGCCCCAGCATTTT. Residues: CASSEALESIYNQPQHF.

V usage is TRBV5-1 and J usage is TRBJ1-6, with D perhaps TRBD1 (5 bases). Trimming cost V 2 bases and J 4 bases, with 13 bases left between them. The CDR3 has 16 residues. Looked up from germline, CDR1 is SGHRS and CDR2 is YFSETQ. The CDR3: CASSFRQPDYNSPLHF. The DNA of the CDR3 is TGCGCCAGCAGCTTCCGACAGCCCGATTATAATTCACCCCTCCACTTT. Full variable domain (missing parts from reference TRBV5-1 and TRBJ1-6): KAGVTQTPRYLIKTRGQQVTLSCSPISGHRSVSWYQQTPGQGLQFLFEYFSETQRNKGNFPGRFSGRQFSNSRSEMNVSTLELGDSALYLCASSFRQPDYNSPLHFGNGTRLTVT.

The chain joins TRBV10-3 to TRBJ2-2, with TRBD2 matching over 7 bases. Germline-derived CDR1 and CDR2 are ENHRY and SYGVKD. CDR3 length: 17 residues. V shed 1 base and J 5 bases; nucleotides not matched to a gene: 10. CDR3 residues: CAISEYRSGEGTGELFF. In nucleotides, the CDR3 is TGTGCCATCAGTGAGTACAGAAGCGGGGAAGGGACCGGGGAGCTGTTTTTT.

This chain joins TRBV7-9 and TRBJ1-2, with D maybe TRBD1 (5 bases). CDR1 and CDR2 from the germline V gene are SEHNR and FQNEAQ (reference sequence). The CDR3 contains 14 residues. Trimming shortened V by 4 bases and J by 4 bases, and 13 bases separated the two germline ends. CDR3 nucleotide sequence: TGTGCCAGCAGCTATAATAGGGGATCCTATGGCTACACCTTC. It yields the protein CASSYNRGSYGYTF.

The gene calls are TRBV6-6 and TRBJ1-2; D is possibly TRBD1 (6 bases). V lost 0 bases and J lost 4, with 9 bases in between. Germline V gives CDR1 MNHNY, CDR2 SVGAGI (reference sequence). This CDR3 spans 14 amino acids. The CDR3 sequence: CASSYSQGPYGYTF. The CDR3 DNA follows: TGTGCCAGCAGTTACTCTCAGGGGCCCTATGGCTACACCTTC.

This clone has more than one count but fewer than ten. The genes are TRBV9 and TRBJ1-6; D is ambiguous. The germline V gene has CDR1 SGDLS and CDR2 YYNGEE. With 2 bases removed from V and 8 bases from J, the gap between germline ends came to 5 bases. The CDR3 runs to 12 residues. This CDR3 reads CASSVSDSPLHF. CDR3 DNA: TGTGCCAGCAGCGTTTCGGATTCACCCCTCCACTTT.

J is TRBJ1-1 and V is TRBV9; weak D call: TRBD1 (5 bases). The CDR3 is 15 residues long. Germline V gene lookup returns CDR1 SGDLS and CDR2 YYNGEE. V was shortened by 0 bases and J by 6 bases, with 15 bases between the two germline ends. The CDR3 is CASSVVGRDYAEAFF. In DNA form, the CDR3 reads TGTGCCAGCAGCGTAGTGGGCAGGGACTACGCTGAAGCTTTCTTT.

The DNA of the CDR3 is TGTGCCAGCAGCGATAAGGTCTGGACTGCGGCTGAAGCTTTCTTT. Translating gives CASSDKVWTAAEAFF. The gene calls are TRBV7-2 and TRBJ1-1; no clear D gene. Between the trimmed V and J ends, which lost 5 bases and 6 bases, there was a span of 19 bases. CDR3 length: 15 amino acids. Germline-derived CDR1 and CDR2 are SGHTA and FQGNSA.

This chain links TRBV6-5 with TRBJ1-5; tentatively, D is TRBD1 (5 bases). Germline CDR1 and CDR2: MNHEY and SVGAGI. Trimming stripped 4 bases from V and 1 base from J, with 14 bases between. This CDR3 region has 16 residues. The CDR3 here is CASSFREGVSNQPQHF. The CDR3 region has the DNA TGTGCCAGCAGTTTCAGGGAGGGTGTAAGCAATCAGCCCCAGCATTTT.

The chain combines TRBV4-1 with TRBJ1-1; TRBD1 might be the D (5 bases). The germline V and J ends were trimmed by 1 base and 0 bases, with 12 bases remaining between them. Per the germline V gene, CDR1 is MGHRA and CDR2 is YSYEKL. This CDR3 has 16 residues. CDR3 DNA sequence: TGCGCCAGCAGCCAAGGGGCGGGGCGAGTGAACACTGAAGCTTTCTTT. It is translated as CASSQGAGRVNTEAFF.

This clone appeared a single time. The genes are TRBV10-1 and TRBJ1-4; D possibly corresponds to TRBD1 (6 bases). With 6 bases removed from V and 3 bases from J, the gap between germline ends came to 14 bases. CDR1 is WNHNN, CDR2 SYGVQD, per germline (reference sequence). The CDR3 spans 15 residues. CDR3 sequence reads: CASSPRRGPNEKLFF. Here the CDR3 DNA reads TGCGCCAGCAGCCCCCGCAGGGGACCTAATGAAAAACTGTTTTTT.

J is TRBJ1-5 and V is TRBV29-1; a weak D match, TRBD1 (6 bases). This CDR3 has 13 residues. V gave up 4 bases and J gave up 7 bases, with 14 bases separating them. From germline, CDR1 is SQVTM and CDR2 ANQGSEA. The CDR3 coding sequence is TGCAGCGTTGCACAGGGAGTGGGACAGCCCCAGCATTTT. This translates into CSVAQGVGQPQHF. Full variable domain (outside the CDR3, taken from reference TRBV29-1 and TRBJ1-5): SAVISQKPSRDICQRGTSLTIQCQVDSQVTMMFWYRQQPGQSLTLIATANQGSEATYESGFVIDKFPISRPNLTFSTLTVSNMSPEDSSIYLCSVAQGVGQPQHFGDGTRLSIL.

This sequence joins TRBV3-1 (or the pseudogene TRBV3-2) and TRBJ2-1; 10 bases match TRBD1. V shed 2 bases, J shed 9 bases, and the junction held 7 bases outside the gene matches. Germline V CDR1 and CDR2: LGHDT, YNNKEL (reference sequence). The CDR3 is 15 amino acids. This CDR3 is CASSQHGTGASEQFF. DNA for the CDR3: TGTGCCAGCAGCCAACATGGGACAGGGGCGTCTGAGCAGTTCTTC.